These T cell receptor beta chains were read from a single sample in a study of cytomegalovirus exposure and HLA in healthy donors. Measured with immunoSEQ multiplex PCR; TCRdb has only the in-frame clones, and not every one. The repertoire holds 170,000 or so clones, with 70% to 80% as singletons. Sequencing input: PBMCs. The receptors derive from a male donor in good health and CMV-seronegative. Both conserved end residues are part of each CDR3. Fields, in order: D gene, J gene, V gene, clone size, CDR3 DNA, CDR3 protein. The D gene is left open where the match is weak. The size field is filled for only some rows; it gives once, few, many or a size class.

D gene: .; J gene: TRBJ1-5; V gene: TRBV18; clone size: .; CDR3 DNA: TGTGCCAGCTCACCAGGGAGCCTGCCGGGCCAGCCCCAGCATTTT; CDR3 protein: CASSPGSLPGQPQHF
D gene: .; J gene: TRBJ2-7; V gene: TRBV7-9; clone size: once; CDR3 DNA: TGTGCCAGCAGCTACGCCGGGGGACCCGACTACGAGCAGTACTTC; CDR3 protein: CASSYAGGPDYEQYF
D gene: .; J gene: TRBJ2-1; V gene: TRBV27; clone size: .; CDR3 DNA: TGTGCCAGCAGTCGGACGTGGGAGAGTGAGCAGTTCTTC; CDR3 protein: CASSRTWESEQFF
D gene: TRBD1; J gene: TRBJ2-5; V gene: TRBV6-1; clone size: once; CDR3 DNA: TGTGCCAGCAGTGAAACAGGGGTGAGGGAGACCCAGTACTTC; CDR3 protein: CASSETGVRETQYF
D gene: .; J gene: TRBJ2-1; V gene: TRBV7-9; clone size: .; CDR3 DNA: TGTGCCAGCACCCAAACTAGCAACAATGAGCAGTTCTTC; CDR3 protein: CASTQTSNNEQFF
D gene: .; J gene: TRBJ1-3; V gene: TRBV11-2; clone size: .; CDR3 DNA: TGTGCCAGCAGCTCTGCTGCGGGGGGGTCTGGAAACACCATATATTTT; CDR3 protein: CASSSAAGGSGNTIYF
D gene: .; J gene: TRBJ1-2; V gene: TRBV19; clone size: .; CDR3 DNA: TGTGCCAGTACCAACCTCACTTTTGGGGGAGGATTGAGCTACACCTTC; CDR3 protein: CASTNLTFGGGLSYTF
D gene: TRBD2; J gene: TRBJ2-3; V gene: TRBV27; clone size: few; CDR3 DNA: TGTGCCAGCAGGAGGACTAGATCTAGCACAGATACGCAGTATTTT; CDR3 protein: CASRRTRSSTDTQYF
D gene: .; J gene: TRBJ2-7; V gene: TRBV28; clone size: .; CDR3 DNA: TGTGCCAGCAGTTCGGACAGCTACGAGCAGTACTTC; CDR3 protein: CASSSDSYEQYF
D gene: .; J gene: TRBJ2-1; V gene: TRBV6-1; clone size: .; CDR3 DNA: TGTGCCAGCAGTGAAGGGCTAGCTTACAATGAGCAGTTCTTC; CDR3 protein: CASSEGLAYNEQFF
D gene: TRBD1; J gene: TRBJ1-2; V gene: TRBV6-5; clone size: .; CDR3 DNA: TGTGCCAGCAACCCGGGACAGGAAAGACATGGCTACACCTTC; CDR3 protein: CASNPGQERHGYTF
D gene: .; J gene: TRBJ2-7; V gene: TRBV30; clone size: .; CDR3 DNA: TGTGCCTGGAGTAGAGGGAACGCGCAGTACTTC; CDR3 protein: CAWSRGNAQYF
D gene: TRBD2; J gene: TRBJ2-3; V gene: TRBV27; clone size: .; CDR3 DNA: TGTGCCAGCAGGCGACCACTAGCGGGAGTGGCAGATACGCAGTATTTT; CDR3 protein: CASRRPLAGVADTQYF
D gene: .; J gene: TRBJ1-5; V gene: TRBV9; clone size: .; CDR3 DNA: TGTGCCAGCAGCGCGACTGGACAGTTCAATCAGCCCCAGCATTTT; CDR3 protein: CASSATGQFNQPQHF
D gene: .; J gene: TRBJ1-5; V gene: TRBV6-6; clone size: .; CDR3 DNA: TGTGCCAGCAGTCCTTATTTGAATCAGCCCCAGCATTTT; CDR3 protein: CASSPYLNQPQHF
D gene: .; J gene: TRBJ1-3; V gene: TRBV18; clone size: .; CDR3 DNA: TGTGCCAGCTCACCAGGCCAGTTCTCTGGAAACACCATATATTTT; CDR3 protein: CASSPGQFSGNTIYF
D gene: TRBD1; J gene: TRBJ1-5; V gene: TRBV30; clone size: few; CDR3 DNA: TGTGCCTGGAGTGCGACAGGGTTAGGAGGGCAGCCCCAGCATTTT; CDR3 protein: CAWSATGLGGQPQHF
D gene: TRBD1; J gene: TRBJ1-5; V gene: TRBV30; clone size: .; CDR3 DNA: TGTGCCTGGAGTCTACAGGGGGCGGGGGCTCAGCCCCAGCATTTT; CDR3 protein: CAWSLQGAGAQPQHF
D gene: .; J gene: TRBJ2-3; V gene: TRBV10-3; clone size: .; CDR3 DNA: TGTGCCATCAGTGAGTCAGAGGACACAGGCACAGATACGCAGTATTTT; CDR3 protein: CAISESEDTGTDTQYF
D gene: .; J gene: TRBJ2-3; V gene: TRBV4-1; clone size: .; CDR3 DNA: TGCGCCAGCAGCCAAGCAGACGGGAGCTTGACAGATACGCAATATTTT; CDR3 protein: CASSQADGSLTDTQYF
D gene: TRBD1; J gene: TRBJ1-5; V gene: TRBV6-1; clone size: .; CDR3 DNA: TGTGCCAGCAGTGAAAGGGGGCTCAATCAGCCCCAGCATTTT; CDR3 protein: CASSERGLNQPQHF
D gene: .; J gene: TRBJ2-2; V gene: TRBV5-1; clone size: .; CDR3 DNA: TGCGCCAGCAGCTTACGGCAGGGTGTCACCGGGGAGCTGTTTTTT; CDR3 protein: CASSLRQGVTGELFF
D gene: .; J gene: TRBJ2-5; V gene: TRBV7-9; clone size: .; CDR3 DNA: TGTGCCAGCAGCCTACAAGAGACCCAGTACTTC; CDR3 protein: CASSLQETQYF
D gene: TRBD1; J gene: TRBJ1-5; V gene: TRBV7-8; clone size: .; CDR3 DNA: TGTGCCAGCAGCCCCACCAGGACAGGGAGTAGCAATCAGCCCCAGCATTTT; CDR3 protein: CASSPTRTGSSNQPQHF
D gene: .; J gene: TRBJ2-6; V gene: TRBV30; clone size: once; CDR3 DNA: TGTGCCGGGGGTAGAGGAGGAGGGGCGCGAGCTGGGGCCAACGTCCTGACTTTC; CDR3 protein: CAGGRGGGARAGANVLTF
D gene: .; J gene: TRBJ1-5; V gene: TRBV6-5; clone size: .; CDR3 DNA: TGTGCCAGCAGAGCAGGGTGGGATCAGCCCCAGCATTTT; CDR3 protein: CASRAGWDQPQHF
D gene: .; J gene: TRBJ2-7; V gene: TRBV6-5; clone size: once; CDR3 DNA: TGTGCCAGCAGCCAGGCGGGCGGAAGCTACGAGCAGTACTTC; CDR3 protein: CASSQAGGSYEQYF
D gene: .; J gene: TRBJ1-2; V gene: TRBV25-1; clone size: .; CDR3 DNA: TGTGCCAGCAGTGAATATCGCGAATCTAACTATGGCTACACCTTC; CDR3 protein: CASSEYRESNYGYTF
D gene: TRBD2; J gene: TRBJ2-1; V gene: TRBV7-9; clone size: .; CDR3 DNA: TGTGCCAGCAGTCAGAGCGGGGACCCCTACAATGAGCAGTTCTTC; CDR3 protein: CASSQSGDPYNEQFF
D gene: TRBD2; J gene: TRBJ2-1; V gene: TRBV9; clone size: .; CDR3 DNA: TGTGCCAGCAGCGTCGGGGGAGGGCCCTTTAATGAGCAGTTCTTC; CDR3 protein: CASSVGGGPFNEQFF
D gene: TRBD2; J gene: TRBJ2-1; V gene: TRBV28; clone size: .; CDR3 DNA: TGTGCCAGCAGTTTCCGCGGGAGGTTTTACAATGAGCAGTTCTTC; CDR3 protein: CASSFRGRFYNEQFF
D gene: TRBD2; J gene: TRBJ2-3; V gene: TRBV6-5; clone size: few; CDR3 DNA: TGTGCCAGCAGTTCAGCGGGAGTAAGAACAGATACGCAGTATTTT; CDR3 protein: CASSSAGVRTDTQYF
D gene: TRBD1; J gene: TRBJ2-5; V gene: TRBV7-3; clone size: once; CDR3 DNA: TGTGCCAGCAGCAGAGCCCCCGGGACAGGGGAAGAGACCCAGTACTTC; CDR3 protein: CASSRAPGTGEETQYF
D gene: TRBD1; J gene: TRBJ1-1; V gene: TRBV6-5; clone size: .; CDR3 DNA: TGTGCCAGCAGTTACGACAGGGATAGTGAAGCTTTCTTT; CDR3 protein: CASSYDRDSEAFF
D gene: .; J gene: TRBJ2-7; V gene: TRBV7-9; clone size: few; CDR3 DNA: TGTGCCAGCAGCTTAAGTCGACAGAGCTACGAGCAGTACTTC; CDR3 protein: CASSLSRQSYEQYF
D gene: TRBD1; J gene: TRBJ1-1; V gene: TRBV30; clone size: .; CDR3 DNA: TGTGCCTGGAGGCTTGGGACAGGGAGGAGAACTGAAGCTTTCTTT; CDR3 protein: CAWRLGTGRRTEAFF
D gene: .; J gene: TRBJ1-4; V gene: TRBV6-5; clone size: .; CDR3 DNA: TGTGCCAGCAGTCTTGACAGGAATAATGAAAAACTGTTTTTT; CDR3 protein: CASSLDRNNEKLFF
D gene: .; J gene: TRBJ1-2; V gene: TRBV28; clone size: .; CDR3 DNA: TGTGCCAGCAATCAAGGGGGGGGCGGTAGCAACTATGGCTACACCTTC; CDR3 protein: CASNQGGGGSNYGYTF
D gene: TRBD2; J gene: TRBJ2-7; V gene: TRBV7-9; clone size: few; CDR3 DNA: TGTGCCAGCAGCTTAACGGGGGGTGCCGAGCAGTACTTC; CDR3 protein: CASSLTGGAEQYF
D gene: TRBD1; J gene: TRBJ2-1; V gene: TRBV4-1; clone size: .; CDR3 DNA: TGCGCCAGCAGCCAAGATTTGGACAGGGACTACAATGAGCAGTTCTTC; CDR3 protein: CASSQDLDRDYNEQFF
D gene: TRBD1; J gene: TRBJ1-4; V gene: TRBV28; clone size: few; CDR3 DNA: TGTGCCGGGCAATCCGGGACAGGGGTGCATGAAAAACTGTTTTTT; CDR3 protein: CAGQSGTGVHEKLFF
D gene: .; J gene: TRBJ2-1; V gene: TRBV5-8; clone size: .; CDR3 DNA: TGTGCCAGCAGCTTGGGTACTAGCTACAATGAGCAGTTCTTC; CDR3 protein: CASSLGTSYNEQFF
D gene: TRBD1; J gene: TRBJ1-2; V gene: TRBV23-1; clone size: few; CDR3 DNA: TGCGCCAGCAGTCCGACAGGGGTTGGCTATGGCTACACCTTC; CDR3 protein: CASSPTGVGYGYTF
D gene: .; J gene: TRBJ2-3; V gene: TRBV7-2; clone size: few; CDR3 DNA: TGTGCCAGCAGCTCACAGGGGATAGCGGCTAGCACAGATACGCAGTATTTT; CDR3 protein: CASSSQGIAASTDTQYF
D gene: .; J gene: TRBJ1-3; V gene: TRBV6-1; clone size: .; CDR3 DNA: TGTGCCAGCAGTGAATCCTCCGGGAGGTCTGGAAACACCATATATTTT; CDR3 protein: CASSESSGRSGNTIYF
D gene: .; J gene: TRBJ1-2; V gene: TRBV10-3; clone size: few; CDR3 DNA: TGTGCCATCAGTGAAATGGGGGGAGCTAACTATGGCTACACCTTC; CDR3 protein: CAISEMGGANYGYTF
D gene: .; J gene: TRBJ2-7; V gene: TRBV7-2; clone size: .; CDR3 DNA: TGTGCCAGCAGCATTGCCCCTTCCGTAGTGGAGCAGTACTTC; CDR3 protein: CASSIAPSVVEQYF
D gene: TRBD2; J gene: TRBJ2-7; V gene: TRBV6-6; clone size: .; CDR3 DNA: TGTGCCAGCAGTTACCGGGGGGCCTACGAGCAGTACTTC; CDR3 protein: CASSYRGAYEQYF
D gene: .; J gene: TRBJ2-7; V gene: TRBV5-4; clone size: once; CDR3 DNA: TGTGCCAGCAGCTTTCAGGGGGGCTACGAGCAGTACTTC; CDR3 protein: CASSFQGGYEQYF
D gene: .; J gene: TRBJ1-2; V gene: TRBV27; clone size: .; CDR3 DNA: TGTGCCAGCAGTTTATCGCAGGCTAACTATGGCTACACCTTC; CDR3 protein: CASSLSQANYGYTF
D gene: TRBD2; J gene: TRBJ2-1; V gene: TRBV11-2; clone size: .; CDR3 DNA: TGTGCCAGCAGCTTAGTTAGGCTAGCGGGAGGTAATGAGCAGGTCTTC; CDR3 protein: CASSLVRLAGGNEQVF
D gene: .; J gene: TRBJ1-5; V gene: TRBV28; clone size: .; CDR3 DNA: TGTGCCAGCAGTTTAGCGCGGGGGAGGAACAATCAGCCCCAGCATTTT; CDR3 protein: CASSLARGRNNQPQHF
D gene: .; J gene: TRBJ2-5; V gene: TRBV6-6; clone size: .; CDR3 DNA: TGTGCCAGCAGTTGGTTAGGGGATGAGACCCAGTACTTC; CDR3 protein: CASSWLGDETQYF
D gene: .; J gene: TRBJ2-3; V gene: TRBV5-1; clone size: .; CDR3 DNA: TGCGCCAGCAGCTTGTCACTAGTCGGCACAGATACGCAGTATTTT; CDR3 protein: CASSLSLVGTDTQYF
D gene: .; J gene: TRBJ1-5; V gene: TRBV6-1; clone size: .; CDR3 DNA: TGTGCCAGCAGCACTAGACAGGCCGGCAATCAGCCCCAGCATTTT; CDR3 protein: CASSTRQAGNQPQHF
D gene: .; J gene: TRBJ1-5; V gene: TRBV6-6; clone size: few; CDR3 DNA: TGTGCCAGCAGTTTATACGACAGCTATAGCAATCAGCCCCAGCATTTT; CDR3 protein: CASSLYDSYSNQPQHF
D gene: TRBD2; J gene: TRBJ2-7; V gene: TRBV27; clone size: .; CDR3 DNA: TGTGCCAGCAGTCGCGCGGGACTAGCGCGGGGCGAGCAGTACTTC; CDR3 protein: CASSRAGLARGEQYF